These 10 T cell receptor beta chains came from one sample sequenced in a study of control samples from healthy donors and cancer patients. Repertoires were generated with immunoSEQ multiplex PCR, while TCRdb's copy carries only in-frame clones and drops some. The sample holds roughly 86,000 clones, 90% to 95% seen once. Sequenced: blood. These receptors originate from a man aged 25-45 years in good health.

The chain carries TRBV28 and TRBJ2-1; D is unresolved. The CDR3 has 15 residues. Germline CDR1 reads MDHEN; CDR2 reads SYDVKM. V was trimmed by 2 bases and J by 4 bases, leaving 12 bases between them. DNA of the CDR3: TGTGCCAGCAGTTTAAACGGTCCGGAGTACAATGAGCAGTTCTTC. As protein: CASSLNGPEYNEQFF.

In this sample, this clone turned up once. CDR3 coding DNA: TGTGCCAGCAGCTTGAGTGGTGGGGGGCGGGGAGAGACCCAGTACTTC. Encoded protein: CASSLSGGGRGETQYF. This rearrangement joins TRBV5-4 to TRBJ2-5, with D perhaps assigned TRBD1 or TRBD2 (6 bases each). This CDR3 is 16 amino acids long. Germline CDR1 SGHNT, CDR2 YYREEE (reference sequence). With 1 base removed from V and 4 bases from J, the gap between germline ends came to 17 bases.

The chain is built from TRBV6-2 or TRBV6-3 and TRBJ2-1; 8 positions match TRBD2. This CDR3 is 15 amino acids long. The germline V gene has CDR1 MNHEY and CDR2 SVGEGT. V was pared by 7 bases and J by 6 bases, with 11 bases of the junction left unmatched. The CDR3 loop reads CASNPLRGGTNEQFF. The CDR3 nucleotides read TGTGCCAGCAACCCGCTGCGCGGGGGGACCAATGAGCAGTTCTTC.

This chain uses TRBV6-2 or TRBV6-3 with TRBJ2-4; a possible D gene is TRBD2 (6 bases). The CDR3 runs 16 residues. Per the germline V gene, CDR1 is MNHEY and CDR2 is SVGEGT. Trimming cost V 5 bases and J 2 bases, with 16 bases left between them. DNA for the CDR3: TGTGCCAGCAGTCAACACATGGCGGGGTCCAAAAACATTCAGTACTTC. This codes for CASSQHMAGSKNIQYF.

This chain connects TRBV6-5 to TRBJ2-4, with 8 nucleotides matching TRBD1. Germline assignment: CDR1 MNHEY and CDR2 SVGAGI. The V and J ends lost 6 bases and 5 bases, in that order; junction bases with no gene match: 6. The CDR3 covers 14 residues. CDR3 sequence (DNA): TGTGCCAGCAGGAAACAGGGGGGTGAAAACATTCAGTACTTC. Translated, it gives CASRKQGGENIQYF.

A note on this clone: Additional DNA sequences in this sample encode the identical CDR3. The chain joins TRBV2 to TRBJ2-5; D call uncertain. Germline CDR1 and CDR2: SNHLY and FYNNEI. CDR3 size: 10 residues. Trimming stripped 3 bases from V and 5 bases from J, with 1 base between. The CDR3 is CASSEETQYF. Here the CDR3 DNA reads TGTGCCAGCAGTGAGGAGACCCAGTACTTC.

The CDR3 loop reads CASSATGMSNSPLHF. In DNA, the CDR3 is TGTGCCAGTAGTGCCACCGGGATGAGTAATTCACCCCTCCACTTT. V and J are TRBV19 and TRBJ1-6, with D hard to call. V lost 5 bases, J lost 6 bases, and 14 bases lay in between. The CDR3 totals 15 residues. Germline V gene data show CDR1 as LNHDA and CDR2 as SQIVND (reference sequence).

This chain connects TRBV5-3 to TRBJ2-7; 9 bases fit TRBD2. TRBV5-3 is an ORF for which the function is uncertain. The CDR3 consists of 14 residues. J gave up 9 bases and V 7 bases, and 14 bases lay outside the gene matches. CDR3 sequence: CARAGASGMKGQYF. In nucleotides, the CDR3 is TGTGCCAGAGCCGGGGCTAGCGGGATGAAGGGGCAGTACTTC.

V and J are TRBV6-5 and TRBJ1-1, with D tentatively TRBD1 (5 bases). The germline V gene encodes CDR1 MNHEY and CDR2 SVGAGI. The length of the CDR3 is 14 residues. Between the trimmed V and J ends, which lost 3 bases and 6 bases, there was a span of 14 bases. CDR3 coding DNA: TGTGCCAGCAGTTATAGACGGGACCGGGCTGAAGCTTTCTTT. Protein product: CASSYRRDRAEAFF.

The DNA of the CDR3 is TGTGCCAGCAGAACAGGGGCTGAAGCTTTCTTT. It yields the protein CASRTGAEAFF. The V and J genes are TRBV27 and TRBJ1-1, with 7 nucleotides matching TRBD1. The CDR3 consists of 11 residues. V gave up 6 bases and J gave up 6 bases; unmatched junction bases: 1. Per germline, CDR1 MNHEY and CDR2 SMNVEV (reference sequence).